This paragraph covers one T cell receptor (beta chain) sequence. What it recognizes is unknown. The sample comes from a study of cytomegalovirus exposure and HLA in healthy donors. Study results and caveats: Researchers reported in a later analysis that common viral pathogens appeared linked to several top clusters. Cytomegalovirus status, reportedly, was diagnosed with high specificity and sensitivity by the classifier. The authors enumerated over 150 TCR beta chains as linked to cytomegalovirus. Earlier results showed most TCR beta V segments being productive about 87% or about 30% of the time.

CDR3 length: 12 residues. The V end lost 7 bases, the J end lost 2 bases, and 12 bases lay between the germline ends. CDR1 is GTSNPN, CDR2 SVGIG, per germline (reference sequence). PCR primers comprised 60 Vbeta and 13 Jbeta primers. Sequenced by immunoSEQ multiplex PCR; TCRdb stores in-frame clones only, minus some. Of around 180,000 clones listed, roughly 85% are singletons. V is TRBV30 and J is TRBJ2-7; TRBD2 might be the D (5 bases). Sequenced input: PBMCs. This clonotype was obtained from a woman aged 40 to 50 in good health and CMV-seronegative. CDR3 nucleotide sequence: TGTGCCTCCTACGACGGGACCTACGAGCAGTACTTC. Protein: CASYDGTYEQYF.